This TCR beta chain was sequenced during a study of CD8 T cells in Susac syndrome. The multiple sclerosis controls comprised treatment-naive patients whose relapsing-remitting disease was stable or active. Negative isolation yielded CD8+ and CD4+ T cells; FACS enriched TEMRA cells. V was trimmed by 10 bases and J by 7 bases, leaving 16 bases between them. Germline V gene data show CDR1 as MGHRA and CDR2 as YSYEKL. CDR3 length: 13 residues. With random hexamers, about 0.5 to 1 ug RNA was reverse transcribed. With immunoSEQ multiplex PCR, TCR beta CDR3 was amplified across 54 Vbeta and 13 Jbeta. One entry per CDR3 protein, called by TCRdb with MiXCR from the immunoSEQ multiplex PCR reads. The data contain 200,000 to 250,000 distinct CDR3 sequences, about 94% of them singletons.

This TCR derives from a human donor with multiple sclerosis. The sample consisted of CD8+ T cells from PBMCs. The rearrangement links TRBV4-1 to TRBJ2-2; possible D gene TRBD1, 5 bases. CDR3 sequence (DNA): TGCGCCACCAGAAGCACAGGTCGCGGGGAGCTGTTTTTT. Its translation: CATRSTGRGELFF.